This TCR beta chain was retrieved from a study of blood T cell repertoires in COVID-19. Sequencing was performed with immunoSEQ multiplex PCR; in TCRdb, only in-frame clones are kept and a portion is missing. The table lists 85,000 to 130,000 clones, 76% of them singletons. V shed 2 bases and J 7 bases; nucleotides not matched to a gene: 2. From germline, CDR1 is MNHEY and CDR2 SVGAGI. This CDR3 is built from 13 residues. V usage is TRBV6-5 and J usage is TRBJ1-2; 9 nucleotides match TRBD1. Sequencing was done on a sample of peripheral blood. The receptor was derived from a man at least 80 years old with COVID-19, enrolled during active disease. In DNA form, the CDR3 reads TGTGCCAGCAGTTACGGGACAGGGATTGGCTACACCTTC. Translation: CASSYGTGIGYTF.